The 8 T cell receptor beta chains given below trace back to one sample, sequenced in a study of OX40 agonist ivuxolimab in advanced cancers. The protocol was immunoSEQ multiplex PCR, while the TCRdb copy is restricted to in-frame clones and leaves out a portion. The repertoire holds roughly 17,000 clones, more than 75% seen once, with over 12% in the top ten. The source was CD4+ or CD8+ T cells sorted from blood, collected in a trial of the OX40 agonist ivuxolimab. These TCRs come from an adult with an advanced solid tumor such as melanoma, head and neck, liver or kidney cancer.

The chain carries TRBV7-2 and TRBJ2-7, with 10 positions matching TRBD1. Germline V gene sequence: CDR1 SGHTA, CDR2 FQGNSA. CDR3 length equals 15 residues. The ends lost 3 bases at V and 0 bases at J; junction bases unmatched: 2. The CDR3 region is CASSLGQGNSYEQYF. The CDR3 bases are TGTGCCAGCAGCTTGGGACAGGGGAACTCCTACGAGCAGTACTTC. Complete variable domain (other parts from reference TRBV7-2 and TRBJ2-7): GAGVSQSPSNKVTEKGKDVELRCDPISGHTALYWYRQSLGQGLEFLIYFQGNSAPDKSGLPSDRFSAERTGGSVSTLTIQRTQQEDSAVYLCASSLGQGNSYEQYFGPGTRLTVT.

The genes are TRBV6-5 and TRBJ1-2, with 7 bases aligning to TRBD1. V dropped 7 bases and J dropped 8; count of bases not matched to a gene: 13. Germline V CDR1 and CDR2: MNHEY, SVGAGI. CDR3 length: 14 amino acids. The CDR3 DNA follows: TGTGCCAGCAAAACCCGGACAGGAGCGGGCGGCTACACCTTC. It yields the protein CASKTRTGAGGYTF.

The genes are TRBV2 and TRBJ2-6; 7 nucleotides agree with TRBD2. The V segment lost 9 bases and the J segment 0 bases; nucleotides outside the gene matches: 8. Germline V gene data show CDR1 as SNHLY and CDR2 as FYNNEI. This CDR3 region has 16 residues. CDR3 DNA sequence: TGTGCCAGGGGGCAGGGAGGGTACTCTGGGGCCAACGTCCTGACTTTC. Its protein is CARGQGGYSGANVLTF.

The chain carries TRBV29-1 and TRBJ1-2; 8 positions agree with TRBD1. Germline V CDR1 and CDR2: SQVTM, ANQGSEA. V shed 2 bases, J shed 2 bases, and the junction held 1 base outside the gene matches. CDR3 length equals 13 residues. CDR3 loop: CSVEQGANYGYTF. CDR3 sequence (DNA): TGCAGCGTTGAACAGGGGGCGAACTATGGCTACACCTTC.

V gene TRBV15 combines with J gene TRBJ2-7; no clear D. The CDR3 totals 13 residues. The V and J ends lost 0 bases and 6 bases respectively, with 9 bases between them. Germline V gene sequence: CDR1 LNHNV, CDR2 YYDKDF (reference sequence). As DNA, the CDR3 is TGTGCCACCAGCAGAGAGGGGTTTCGCGAGCAGTACTTC. As protein: CATSREGFREQYF.

This clone has only one observation. The chain joins TRBV9 to TRBJ2-3; 8 bases line up with TRBD1. The length of the CDR3 is 17 residues. Per germline, CDR1 SGDLS and CDR2 YYNGEE. V trimming: 4 bases; J trimming: 1 base; junction bases outside the gene matches: 11. The CDR3 sequence is CASSFQPLGQGTDTQYF. CDR3 nucleotides: TGTGCCAGCAGCTTCCAACCATTGGGACAGGGCACAGATACGCAGTATTTT.

The CDR3 bases are TGTGCCAGCAGACAGGGGTCGGGCACTGAAGCTTTCTTT. Its protein is CASRQGSGTEAFF. The chain combines TRBV10-3 with TRBJ1-1, with 8 positions matching TRBD1. CDR3 length: 13 amino acids. Germline CDR1 reads ENHRY; CDR2 reads SYGVKD. V lost 10 bases, J lost 4 bases, and 8 bases stayed unmatched.

The V gene is TRBV11-2, the J gene TRBJ2-7; no clear D gene. The V gene lost 1 base and the J gene lost 4 bases, with 5 bases spanning the gap. The V gene's germline CDR1 is SGHAT and CDR2 FQNNGV. The CDR3 sequence is 12 residues long. The CDR3 bases are TGTGCCAGCAGCTTAGGCAATTACGAGCAGTACTTC. Protein product: CASSLGNYEQYF.